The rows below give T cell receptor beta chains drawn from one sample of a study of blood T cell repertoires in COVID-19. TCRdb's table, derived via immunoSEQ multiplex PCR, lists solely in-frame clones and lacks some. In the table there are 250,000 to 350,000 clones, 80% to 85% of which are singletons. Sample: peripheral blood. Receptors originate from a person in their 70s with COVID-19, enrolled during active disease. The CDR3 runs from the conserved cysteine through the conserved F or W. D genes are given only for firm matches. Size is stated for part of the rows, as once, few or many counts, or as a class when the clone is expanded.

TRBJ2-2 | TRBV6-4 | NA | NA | CASSPPRQENTGELFF | TGTGCCAGCAGTCCGCCGAGACAGGAGAACACCGGGGAGCTGTTTTTT
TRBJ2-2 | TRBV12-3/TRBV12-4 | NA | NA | CASRTAAQGELFF | TGTGCCAGCAGGACTGCGGCTCAAGGGGAGCTGTTTTTT
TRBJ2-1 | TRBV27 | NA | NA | CASSKTGTTYNEQFF | TGTGCCAGCAGTAAGACTGGGACAACCTACAATGAGCAGTTCTTC
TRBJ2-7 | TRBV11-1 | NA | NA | CASSSRLFGQSYEQYF | TGTGCCAGCAGCTCGCGGCTCTTTGGACAGTCCTACGAGCAGTACTTC
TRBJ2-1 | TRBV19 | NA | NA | CASSTPTVAYNEQFF | TGTGCCAGTAGTACACCTACGGTGGCCTACAATGAGCAGTTCTTC
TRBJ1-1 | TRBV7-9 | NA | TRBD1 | CASSFQGVRAEAFF | TGTGCCAGCAGCTTTCAGGGGGTTCGGGCTGAAGCTTTCTTT
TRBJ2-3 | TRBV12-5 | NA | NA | CASGSGRGLDTQYF | TGTGCTAGTGGCAGCGGGCGGGGATTGGATACGCAGTATTTT
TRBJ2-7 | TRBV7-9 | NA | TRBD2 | CASSSSALSRGGYEQYF | TGTGCCAGCAGCTCAAGCGCCCTTTCGCGCGGGGGGTACGAGCAGTACTTC
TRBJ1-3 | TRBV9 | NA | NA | CASSVSQGNSGNTIYF | TGTGCCAGCAGCGTATCACAGGGTAACTCTGGAAACACCATATATTTT
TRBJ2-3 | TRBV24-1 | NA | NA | CATSASGTDTQYF | TGTGCCACCAGTGCTAGCGGCACAGATACGCAGTATTTT
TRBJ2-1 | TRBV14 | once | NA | CASSQGGEREQFF | TGTGCCAGCAGCCAAGGGGGGGAGCGTGAGCAGTTCTTC
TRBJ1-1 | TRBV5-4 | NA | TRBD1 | CASSLAVRQGETEAFF | TGTGCCAGCAGCTTGGCCGTGAGACAGGGTGAGACTGAAGCTTTCTTT
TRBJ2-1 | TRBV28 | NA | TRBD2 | CASSFRLAGDNEQFF | TGTGCCAGCAGTTTTAGACTAGCGGGTGACAATGAGCAGTTCTTC
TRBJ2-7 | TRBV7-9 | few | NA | CASSLAGLGSYEQYF | TGTGCCAGCAGCTTAGCGGGGCTTGGCTCCTACGAGCAGTACTTC
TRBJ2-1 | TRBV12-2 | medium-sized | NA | CASRLGVLAGSSYNEQFF | TGTGCAAGTCGCTTAGGTGTTTTAGCGGGGAGCTCCTACAATGAGCAGTTCTTC
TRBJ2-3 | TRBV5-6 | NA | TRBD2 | CASSSGLAGLTDTQYF | TGTGCCAGCAGCTCCGGACTAGCGGGGCTCACAGATACGCAGTATTTT
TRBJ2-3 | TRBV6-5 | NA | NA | CASSLTVADTQYF | TGTGCCAGCAGTCTAACAGTCGCAGATACGCAGTATTTT
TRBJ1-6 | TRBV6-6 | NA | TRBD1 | CASTMGQGFNSPLHF | TGTGCCAGCACTATGGGACAGGGGTTTAATTCACCCCTCCACTTT
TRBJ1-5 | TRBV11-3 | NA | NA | CASSQTVLVGQPQHF | TGTGCCAGCAGCCAGACAGTATTGGTAGGCCAGCCCCAGCATTTT
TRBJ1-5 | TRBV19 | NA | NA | CASSMGSQPQHF | TGTGCCAGTAGTATGGGGAGTCAGCCCCAGCATTTT
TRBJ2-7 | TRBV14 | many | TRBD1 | CASRRTGRGYEQYF | TGTGCCAGCAGACGGACAGGGCGCGGCTACGAGCAGTACTTC
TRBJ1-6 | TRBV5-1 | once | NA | CASSPTVQGNSPLHF | TGCGCCAGCAGTCCTACGGTGCAGGGTAATTCACCCCTCCACTTT
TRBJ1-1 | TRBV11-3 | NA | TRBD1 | CASSSNRGMNTEAFF | TGTGCCAGCAGCTCGAACAGGGGAATGAACACTGAAGCTTTCTTT
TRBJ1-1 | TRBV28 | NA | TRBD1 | CASRGQGNTEAFF | TGTGCCAGCAGGGGACAGGGGAACACTGAAGCTTTCTTT
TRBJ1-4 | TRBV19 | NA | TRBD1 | CASTQGAANEKLFF | TGTGCCAGCACACAGGGGGCCGCTAATGAAAAACTGTTTTTT
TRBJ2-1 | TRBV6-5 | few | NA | CASSLERGNEQFF | TGTGCCAGCAGTTTAGAACGGGGTAATGAGCAGTTCTTC
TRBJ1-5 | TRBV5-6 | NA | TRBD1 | CASSLGQGHQPQHF | TGTGCCAGCAGCTTAGGACAGGGCCATCAGCCCCAGCATTTT
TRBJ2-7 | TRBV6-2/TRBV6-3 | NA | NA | CASSYPQGPISYEQYF | TGTGCCAGCAGTTACCCACAGGGACCTATCTCCTACGAGCAGTACTTC
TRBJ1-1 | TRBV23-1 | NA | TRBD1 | CASSHPRPFPGQALEAFF | TGCGCCAGCAGTCACCCGAGACCTTTTCCGGGACAGGCTTTGGAAGCTTTCTTT
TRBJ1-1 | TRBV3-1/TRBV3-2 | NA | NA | CASSQVAVNTEAFF | TGTGCCAGCAGCCAAGTTGCAGTAAACACTGAAGCTTTCTTT
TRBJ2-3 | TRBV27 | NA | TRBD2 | CASSSGLAGTDTQYF | TGTGCCAGCAGTTCCGGACTAGCGGGAACAGATACGCAGTATTTT
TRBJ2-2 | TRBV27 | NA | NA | CASRRGSNTGELFF | TGTGCCAGCAGGCGCGGATCGAACACCGGGGAGCTGTTTTTT
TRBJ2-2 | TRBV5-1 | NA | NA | CASSLDMGPGGELFF | TGCGCCAGCAGCTTGGATATGGGTCCGGGCGGGGAGCTGTTTTTT